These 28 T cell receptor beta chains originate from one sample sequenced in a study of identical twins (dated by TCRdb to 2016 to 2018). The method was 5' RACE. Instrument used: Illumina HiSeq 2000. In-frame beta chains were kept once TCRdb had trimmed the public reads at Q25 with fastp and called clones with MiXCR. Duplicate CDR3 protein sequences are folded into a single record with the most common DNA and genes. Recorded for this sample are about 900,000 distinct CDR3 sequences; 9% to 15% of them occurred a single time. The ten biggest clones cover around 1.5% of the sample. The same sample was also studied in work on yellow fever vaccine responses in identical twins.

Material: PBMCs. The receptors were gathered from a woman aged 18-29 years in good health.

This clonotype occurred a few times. CDR3 sequence reads: CASSDLDGTSASYEQYF. The CDR3 DNA is TGTGCCAGCAGCGACCTCGACGGGACTAGCGCTTCCTACGAGCAGTACTTC. The rearrangement joins TRBV2 to TRBJ2-7, with TRBD2 identical over 10 bases. The CDR3 length is 17 residues. The trim removed 6 bases at V and 1 base at J, leaving 12 bases unmatched. Germline V gives CDR1 SNHLY, CDR2 FYNNEI.

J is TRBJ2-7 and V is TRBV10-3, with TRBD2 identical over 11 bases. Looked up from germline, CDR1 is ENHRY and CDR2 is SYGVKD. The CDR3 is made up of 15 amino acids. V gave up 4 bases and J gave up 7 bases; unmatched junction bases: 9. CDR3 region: CAISAGLAGTGEQYF. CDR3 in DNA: TGTGCCATCAGTGCTGGACTAGCGGGCACGGGGGAGCAGTACTTC.

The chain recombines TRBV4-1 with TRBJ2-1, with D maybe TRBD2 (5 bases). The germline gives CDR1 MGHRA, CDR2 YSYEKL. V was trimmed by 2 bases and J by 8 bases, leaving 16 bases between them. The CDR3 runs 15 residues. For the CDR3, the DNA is TGCGCCAGCAGCCAATCCTTGGTGGCGGGCTATGAGCAGTTCTTC. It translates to CASSQSLVAGYEQFF.

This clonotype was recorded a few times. CDR3: CASSSQLARGSDTQYF. The CDR3 nucleotides read TGCGCCAGCAGCTCCCAACTAGCGAGAGGATCAGATACGCAGTATTTT. This sequence joins TRBV5-1 and TRBJ2-3; 7 bases map to TRBD2. From germline, CDR1 is SGHRS and CDR2 YFSETQ. CDR3 length: 16 amino acids. The trim removed 3 bases at V and 4 bases at J, leaving 11 bases unmatched.

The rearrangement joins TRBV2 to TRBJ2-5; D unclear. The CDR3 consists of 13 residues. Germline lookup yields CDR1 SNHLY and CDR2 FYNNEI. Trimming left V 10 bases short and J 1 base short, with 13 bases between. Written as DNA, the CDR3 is TGTGCCACCGTCCGGTCCGCCCAAGAGACCCAGTACTTC. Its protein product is CATVRSAQETQYF. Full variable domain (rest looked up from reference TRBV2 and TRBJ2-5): EPEVTQTPSHQVTQMGQEVILRCVPISNHLYFYWYRQILGQKVEFLVSFYNNEISEKSEIFDDQFSVERPDGSNFTLKIRSTKLEDSAMYFCATVRSAQETQYFGPGTRLLVL.

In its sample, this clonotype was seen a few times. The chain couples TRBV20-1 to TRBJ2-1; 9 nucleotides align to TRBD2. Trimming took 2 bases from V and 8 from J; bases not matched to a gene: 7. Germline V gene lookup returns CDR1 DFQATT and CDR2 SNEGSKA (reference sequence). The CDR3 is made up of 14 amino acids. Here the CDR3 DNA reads TGCAGTGCTAGACCGGGACTAGCTCGCTATGAGCAGTTCTTC. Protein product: CSARPGLARYEQFF.

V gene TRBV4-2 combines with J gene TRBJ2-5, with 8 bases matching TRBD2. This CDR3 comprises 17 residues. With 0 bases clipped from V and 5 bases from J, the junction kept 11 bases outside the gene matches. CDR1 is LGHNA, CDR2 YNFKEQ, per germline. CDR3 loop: CASSQDSVGGRLETQYF. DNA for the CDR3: TGTGCCAGCAGCCAAGATTCGGTGGGCGGGAGGTTGGAGACCCAGTACTTC.

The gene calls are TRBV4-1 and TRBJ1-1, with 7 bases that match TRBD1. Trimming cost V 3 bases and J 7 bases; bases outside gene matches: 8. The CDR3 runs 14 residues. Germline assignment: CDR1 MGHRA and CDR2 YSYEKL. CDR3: CASSHRGDGGEAFF. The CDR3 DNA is TGCGCCAGCAGCCACAGGGGGGATGGGGGTGAAGCTTTCTTT.

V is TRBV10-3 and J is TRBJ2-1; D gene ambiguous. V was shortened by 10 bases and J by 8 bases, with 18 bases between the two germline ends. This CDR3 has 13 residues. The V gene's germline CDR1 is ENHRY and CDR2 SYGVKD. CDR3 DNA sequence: TGTGCCACCGGCCGGGCCGAACGGCATGAGCAGTTCTTC. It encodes CATGRAERHEQFF.

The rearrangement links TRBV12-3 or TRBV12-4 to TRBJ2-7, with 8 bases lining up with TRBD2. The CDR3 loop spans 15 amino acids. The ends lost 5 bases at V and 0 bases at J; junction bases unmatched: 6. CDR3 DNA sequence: TGTGCCAGCAGTAAACCCGGGACTAGCTCCTACGAGCAGTACTTC. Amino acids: CASSKPGTSSYEQYF.

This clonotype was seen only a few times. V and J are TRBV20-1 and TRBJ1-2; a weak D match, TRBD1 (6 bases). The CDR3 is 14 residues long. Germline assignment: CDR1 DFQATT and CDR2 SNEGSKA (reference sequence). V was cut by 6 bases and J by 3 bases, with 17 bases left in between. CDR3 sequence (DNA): TGCAGTGCCGCATCGCCGGACAGACACTATGGCTACACCTTC. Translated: CSAASPDRHYGYTF.

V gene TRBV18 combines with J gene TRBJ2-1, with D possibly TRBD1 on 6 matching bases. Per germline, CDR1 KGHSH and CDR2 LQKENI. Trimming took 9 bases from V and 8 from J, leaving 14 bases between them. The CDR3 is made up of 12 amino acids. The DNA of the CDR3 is TGTGCCAGTCACGGAAAGGGGGATGAGCAGTTCTTC. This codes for CASHGKGDEQFF.

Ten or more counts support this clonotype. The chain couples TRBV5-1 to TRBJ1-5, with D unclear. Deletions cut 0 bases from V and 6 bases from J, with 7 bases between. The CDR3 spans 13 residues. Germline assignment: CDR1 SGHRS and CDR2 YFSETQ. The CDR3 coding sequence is TGCGCCAGCAGCTTGGGGGTGGGTCAGCCCCAGCATTTT. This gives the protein CASSLGVGQPQHF.

The CDR3 sequence is CASSSRRLAGGPTYNEQFF. CDR3 DNA sequence: TGTGCCAGCAGCTCCCGAAGACTAGCGGGAGGGCCGACGTACAATGAGCAGTTCTTC. This chain connects TRBV9 to TRBJ2-1, with 14 bases fitting TRBD2. The CDR3 is made up of 19 amino acids. With 4 bases clipped from V and 4 bases from J, the junction kept 13 bases outside the gene matches. Germline V gene lookup returns CDR1 SGDLS and CDR2 YYNGEE.

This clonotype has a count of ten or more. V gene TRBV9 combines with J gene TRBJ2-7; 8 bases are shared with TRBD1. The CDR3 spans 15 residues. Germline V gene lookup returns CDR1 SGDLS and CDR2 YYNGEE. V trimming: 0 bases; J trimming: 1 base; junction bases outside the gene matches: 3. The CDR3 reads CASSVGWTGSYEQYF. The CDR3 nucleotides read TGTGCCAGCAGCGTAGGGTGGACAGGGTCCTACGAGCAGTACTTC.

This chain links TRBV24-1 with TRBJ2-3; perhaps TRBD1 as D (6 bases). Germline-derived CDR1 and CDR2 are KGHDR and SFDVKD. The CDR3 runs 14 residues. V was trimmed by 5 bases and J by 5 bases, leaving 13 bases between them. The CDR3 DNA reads TGTGCCACCAGTGGTGCCGACAGGTTAGATACGCAGTATTTT. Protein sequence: CATSGADRLDTQYF.

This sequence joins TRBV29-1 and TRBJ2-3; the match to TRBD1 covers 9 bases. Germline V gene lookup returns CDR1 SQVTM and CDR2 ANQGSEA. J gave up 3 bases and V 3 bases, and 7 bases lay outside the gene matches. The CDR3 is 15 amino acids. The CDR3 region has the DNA TGCAGCGTTGAGCCGGGACAGGGATCAACAGATACGCAGTATTTT. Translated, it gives CSVEPGQGSTDTQYF.

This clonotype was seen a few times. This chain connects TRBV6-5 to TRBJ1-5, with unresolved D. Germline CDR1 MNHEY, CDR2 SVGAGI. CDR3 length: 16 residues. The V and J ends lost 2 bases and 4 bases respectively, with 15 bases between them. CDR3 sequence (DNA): TGTGCCAGCAGTTACCTCGGGGATTATGGAAATCAGCCCCAGCATTTT. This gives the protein CASSYLGDYGNQPQHF.

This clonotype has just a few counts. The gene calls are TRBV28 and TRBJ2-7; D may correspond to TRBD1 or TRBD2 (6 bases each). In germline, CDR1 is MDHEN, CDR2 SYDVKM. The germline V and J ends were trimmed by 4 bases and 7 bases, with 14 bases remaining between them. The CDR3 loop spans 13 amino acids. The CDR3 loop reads CASSYWGAGEQYF. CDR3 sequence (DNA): TGTGCCAGCAGTTATTGGGGGGCCGGGGAGCAGTACTTC.

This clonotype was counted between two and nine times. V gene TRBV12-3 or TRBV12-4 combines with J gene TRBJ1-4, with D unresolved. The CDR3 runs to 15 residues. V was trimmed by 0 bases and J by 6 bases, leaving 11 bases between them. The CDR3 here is CASSLARTLYEKLFF. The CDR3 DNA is TGTGCCAGCAGTTTAGCCCGGACTCTTTATGAAAAACTGTTTTTT.

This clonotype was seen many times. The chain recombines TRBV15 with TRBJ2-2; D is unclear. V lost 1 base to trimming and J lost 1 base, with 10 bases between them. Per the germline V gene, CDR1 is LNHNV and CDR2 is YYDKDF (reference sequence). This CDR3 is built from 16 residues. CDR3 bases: TGTGCCACCAGCAGAGGAGGAAGCCAGAACACCGGGGAGCTGTTTTTT. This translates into CATSRGGSQNTGELFF.

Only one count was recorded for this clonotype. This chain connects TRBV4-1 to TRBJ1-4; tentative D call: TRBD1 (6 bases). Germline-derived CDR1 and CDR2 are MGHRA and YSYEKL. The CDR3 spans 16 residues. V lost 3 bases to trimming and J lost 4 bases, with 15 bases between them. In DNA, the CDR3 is TGCGCCAGCAGCCAGCCCTACGGACAGCTTAATGAAAAACTGTTTTTT. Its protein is CASSQPYGQLNEKLFF.

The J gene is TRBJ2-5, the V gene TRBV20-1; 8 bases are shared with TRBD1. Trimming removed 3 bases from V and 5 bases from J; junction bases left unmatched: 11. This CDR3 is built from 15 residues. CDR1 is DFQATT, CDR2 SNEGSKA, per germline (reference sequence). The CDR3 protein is CSASPGQVKGETQYF. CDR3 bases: TGCAGTGCTAGCCCGGGACAGGTGAAGGGGGAGACCCAGTACTTC.

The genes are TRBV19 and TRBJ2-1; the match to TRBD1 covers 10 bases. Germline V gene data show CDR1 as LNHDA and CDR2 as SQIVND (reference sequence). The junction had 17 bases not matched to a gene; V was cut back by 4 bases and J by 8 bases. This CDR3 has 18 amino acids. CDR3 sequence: CASSNHVGTGDIGDEQFF. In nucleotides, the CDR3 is TGTGCCAGTAGTAACCACGTCGGGACAGGGGATATCGGGGATGAGCAGTTCTTC. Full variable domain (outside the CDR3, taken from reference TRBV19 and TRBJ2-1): DGGITQSPKYLFRKEGQNVTLSCEQNLNHDAMYWYRQDPGQGLRLIYYSQIVNDFQKGDIAEGYSVSREKKESFPLTVTSAQKNPTAFYLCASSNHVGTGDIGDEQFFGPGTRLTVL.

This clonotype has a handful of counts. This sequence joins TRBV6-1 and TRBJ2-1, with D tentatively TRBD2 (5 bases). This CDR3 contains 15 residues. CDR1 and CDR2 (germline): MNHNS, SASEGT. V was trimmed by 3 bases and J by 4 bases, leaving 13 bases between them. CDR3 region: CASSEGPRVYNEQFF. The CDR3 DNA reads TGTGCCAGCAGTGAGGGCCCGAGGGTTTACAATGAGCAGTTCTTC.

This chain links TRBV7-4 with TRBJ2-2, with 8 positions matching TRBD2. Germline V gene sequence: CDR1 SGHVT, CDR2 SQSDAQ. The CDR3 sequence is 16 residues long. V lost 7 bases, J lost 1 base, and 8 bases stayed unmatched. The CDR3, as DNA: TGTGCCAGCATGCTAAAAGCGGGAGAGAACACCGGGGAGCTGTTTTTT. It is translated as CASMLKAGENTGELFF.

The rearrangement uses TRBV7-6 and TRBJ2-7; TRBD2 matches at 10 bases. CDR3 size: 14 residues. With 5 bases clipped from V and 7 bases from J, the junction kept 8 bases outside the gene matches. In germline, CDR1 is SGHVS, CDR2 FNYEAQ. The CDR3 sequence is CASSPSGRAGEQYF. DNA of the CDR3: TGTGCCAGCAGCCCAAGCGGGAGGGCCGGGGAGCAGTACTTC.

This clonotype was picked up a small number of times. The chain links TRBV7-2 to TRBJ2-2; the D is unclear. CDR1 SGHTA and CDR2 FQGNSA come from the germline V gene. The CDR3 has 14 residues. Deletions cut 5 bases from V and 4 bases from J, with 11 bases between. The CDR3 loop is CASSANLATGELFF. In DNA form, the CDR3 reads TGTGCCAGCAGCGCAAACTTAGCCACCGGGGAGCTGTTTTTT.